Below, one TCR beta chain is given with its context. What this receptor recognizes is not known. Base qualities were left out, and no much larger clone turns up one base away. Whole blood was collected in K2EDTA tubes by collaborating institutions according to the institutions' own protocols. Collaborator samples were shipped for TCRbeta analysis as frozen whole blood, isolated PBMCs, or DNA extracted from either sample type. This specimen comes from a study of blood T cell repertoires in COVID-19 (dated by TCRdb to 2020 to 2022). The study in broad terms: Collaborator samples came from the United States, Italy and Spain and covered acute and convalescent phases of COVID-19. The material from the prospective study consisted of cDNA or gDNA derived from T cells, B-cell-depleted T cells, or PBMCs. Samples came from the ongoing ImmuneRACE study (first 160 participants) plus 1,254 subjects from 6 global collaborators. Subjects who had been exposed to COVID-19, were actively infected with it, or had recovered from it provided the deeply sampled blood TCRbeta repertoires that made up the dataset. Where HLA class I and class II types were available, the types were taken from metadata supplied by the sample provider, not from assay-based typing. Nearly every sample came with metadata listing a de-identified subject ID, COVID-19 status, age in years and sex. The repertoires were made available in a free public database intended to serve as a resource for research on the immune response to SARS-CoV-2.

The paper as a whole reports these results and caveats: Clinical and demographic metadata were provided uncurated, with the amount varying by source and participant.

TCRbeta CDR3 regions were amplified from genomic DNA using the immunoSEQ Assay, a bias-controlled multiplex PCR. The authors' analysis ran thus. Within the assay, amplification of reference gene primers was used to estimate how many nucleated cells each sample contained. To quantify the absolute abundance of each unique TCRbeta CDR3 rearrangement, sequence reads were collapsed and filtered. For each sample, productive Simpson clonality was calculated as the square root of Simpson's diversity index across productive rearrangements. TCRdb re-hosts the immuneACCESS table, in-frame sequences only. Its copies lack some clones; in the studies checked, an unresolved V gene accounts for under half of them, and the cause for the rest is not known. The D gene and trimming were derived from the DNA, and the V and J assignments and clone size from that table. For this sample the table gives around 100,000 clones, of which 70% to 90% were detected only once. The ten largest make up 5.1% of the sample.

The sample consisted of peripheral blood. The origin of this receptor is a human donor in a cohort sampled during active COVID-19.

CDR3 protein: CASSRGISGNTIYF. The DNA sequence is TGTGCCAGCAGCCGGGGGATCTCTGGAAACACCATATATTTT. The chain is made from TRBV27 and TRBJ1-3; a weak D assignment points to TRBD1 (5 bases agree). The CDR3 starts with the cysteine, ends with the phenylalanine, and has 14 residues. Only CDR3 DNA remains: 42 bases, in frame from the first base. V is reduced by 6 bases and J by 0 bases, leaving a spacing of 9 bases between them. Reading the germline V gene (reference sequence) gives CDR1 MNHEY and CDR2 SMNVEV.